This T cell receptor (beta chain) is drawn from a study of T cell responses to AZD1222 COVID-19 vaccine. Profiling relied on immunoSEQ multiplex PCR, and the TCRdb table lists in-frame clones only, not all of them. In the table there are around 120,000 clones, about 92% of which are singletons. Study findings and constraints: A mostly white British donor set with more females was recruited, and clonal diversity was possibly underestimated.

As for this clone: Antigen specificity is unknown.

The CDR3 spans 16 residues. Germline V CDR1 and CDR2: LGHNA, YSLEER. Deletions cut 1 base from V and 7 bases from J, with 17 bases between. The chain is built from TRBV4-3 and TRBJ2-1; D is ambiguous. Specimen: peripheral blood, collected 28 days after the second AZD1222 dose. The clonotype originates from an adult who received the AZD1222 COVID-19 vaccine. The CDR3 reads CASSQGVRGRFNEQFF. Here the CDR3 DNA reads TGCGCCAGCAGCCAAGGGGTCAGAGGCCGCTTTAATGAGCAGTTCTTC.